The T cell receptor beta chain described here comes from a study of blood T cell repertoires in COVID-19. Study summary: Samples of COVID-19 (acute and convalescent) were obtained from the United States, Italy and Spain. Sample material is recorded as cDNA or gDNA derived from T cells, B-cell-depleted T cells, or PBMCs.

The data were produced by immunoSEQ multiplex PCR, yet TCRdb's version contains in-frame clones alone and is incomplete. The sample lists under 150,000 clones; 88% were seen once. There are 13 residues in the CDR3. J was trimmed by 5 bases and V by 4 bases; bases with no gene match: 2. The germline V gene has CDR1 SGHRS and CDR2 YFSETQ. The sequenced material came from peripheral blood. The sequence came from a human donor in a cohort sampled during active COVID-19. J is TRBJ2-2 and V is TRBV5-1; 7 bases are a match to TRBD1. The CDR3 bases are TGCGCCAGCAGCATACAGGGGACCGGGGAGCTGTTTTTT. Residues: CASSIQGTGELFF.